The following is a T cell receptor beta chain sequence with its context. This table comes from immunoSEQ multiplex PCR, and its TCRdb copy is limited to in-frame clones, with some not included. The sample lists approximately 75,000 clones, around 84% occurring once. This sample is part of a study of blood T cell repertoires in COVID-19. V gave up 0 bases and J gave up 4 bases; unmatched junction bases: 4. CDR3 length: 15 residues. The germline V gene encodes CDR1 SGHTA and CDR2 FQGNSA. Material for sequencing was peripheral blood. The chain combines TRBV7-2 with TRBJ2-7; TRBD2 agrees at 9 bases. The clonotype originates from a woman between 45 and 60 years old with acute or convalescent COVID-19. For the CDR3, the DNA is TGTGCCAGCAGCTTAGCGGCGGGGGGGGCGTACGAGCAGTACTTC. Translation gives CASSLAAGGAYEQYF.